This is a list of T cell receptor beta chains from one sample in a study of blood T cell repertoires in COVID-19. Repertoires were generated with immunoSEQ multiplex PCR, while TCRdb's copy carries only in-frame clones and drops some. Among roughly 56,000 clones listed, around 85% were seen once. Source material: peripheral blood. The receptor set was obtained from a human donor in a cohort sampled during active COVID-19. The CDR3 runs from the conserved cysteine through the conserved F or W. A D gene is named only where the DNA matches it firmly. Clone size is given for some rows only: seen once, a few or many times, or a class if the clone is expanded.

V gene	clone size	D gene	J gene	CDR3 protein	CDR3 DNA
TRBV6-5	few	.	TRBJ2-7	CASSPQAYYEQYF	TGTGCCAGCAGTCCTCAGGCCTACTACGAGCAGTACTTC
TRBV6-6	.	.	TRBJ2-5	CASSMKTVQETQYF	TGTGCCAGCAGTATGAAGACTGTCCAAGAGACCCAGTACTTC
TRBV19	.	TRBD1	TRBJ2-7	CASSTRQGNEQYF	TGTGCCAGTAGTACCCGACAGGGTAACGAGCAGTACTTC
TRBV27	.	.	TRBJ1-5	CASSLSGQGPQPQHF	TGTGCCAGCAGTTTATCGGGGCAGGGGCCTCAGCCCCAGCATTTT
TRBV27	.	.	TRBJ1-2	CASSLGSHRAGYTF	TGTGCCAGCAGTTTAGGGTCCCACAGGGCGGGCTACACCTTC
TRBV7-9	once	TRBD1	TRBJ1-1	CASSLANTGGAEAFF	TGTGCCAGCAGCTTGGCCAACACAGGGGGGGCTGAAGCTTTCTTT
TRBV27	.	TRBD2	TRBJ2-6	CASSYLAGASGANVLTF	TGTGCCAGCAGTTATCTAGCGGGAGCCTCTGGGGCCAACGTCCTGACTTTC
TRBV3-1/TRBV3-2	.	TRBD1	TRBJ1-3	CASSHELRDRGLETGNTIYF	TGTGCCAGCAGCCACGAGCTCCGGGACAGGGGGCTCGAGACTGGAAACACCATATATTTT
TRBV11-2	.	.	TRBJ2-1	CASSLTGAGARPFF	TGTGCCAGCAGCTTAACGGGTGCGGGGGCTCGTCCGTTCTTC
TRBV5-1	.	.	TRBJ2-7	CASSPGDHSYEQYF	TGCGCCAGCTCCCCAGGGGACCATTCCTACGAGCAGTACTTC
TRBV7-9	once	.	TRBJ2-7	CASSLTVGGEYF	TGTGCCAGCAGCCTTACGGTCGGGGGAGAGTACTTC
TRBV7-2	.	.	TRBJ2-6	CASSLAGGAGANVLTF	TGTGCCAGCAGCTTAGCAGGAGGGGCCGGGGCCAACGTCCTGACTTTC
TRBV6-4	.	TRBD2	TRBJ2-1	CASSDWRTSSYNEQFF	TGTGCCAGCAGTGACTGGAGGACTAGCTCCTACAATGAGCAGTTCTTC
TRBV4-3	.	TRBD2	TRBJ2-3	CASSLSGRAGDTQYF	TGCGCCAGCAGCCTTAGCGGGAGGGCCGGTGATACGCAGTATTTT
TRBV18	once	TRBD1	TRBJ2-6	CASSRVTGLTSGANVLTF	TGTGCCAGCTCACGGGTGACAGGGCTTACCTCTGGGGCCAACGTCCTGACTTTC
TRBV11-2	once	.	TRBJ2-5	CASSHTGSEETQYF	TGTGCCAGCAGCCACACAGGGAGTGAAGAGACCCAGTACTTC
TRBV28	.	TRBD1	TRBJ2-6	CASSFPRGQAAILSGANVLTF	TGTGCCAGCAGTTTCCCTAGGGGACAGGCTGCGATCCTCTCTGGGGCCAACGTCCTGACTTTC
TRBV9	.	.	TRBJ2-1	CASSRPRANEQFF	TGTGCCAGCTCGAGACCCAGGGCCAATGAGCAGTTCTTC
TRBV18	.	TRBD1	TRBJ1-1	CASSLLSPGQLNTEAFF	TGTGCCAGCTCACTTTTATCACCGGGACAGCTGAACACTGAAGCTTTCTTT
TRBV11-2	.	.	TRBJ1-1	CASSPRGTEAFF	TGTGCCAGCAGCCCCAGGGGAACTGAAGCTTTCTTT
TRBV13	.	.	TRBJ2-3	CASSPLTQVPFLDTQYF	TGTGCCAGCAGCCCCCTTACACAGGTTCCGTTCCTAGATACGCAGTATTTT
TRBV4-1	.	.	TRBJ2-7	CASSQVSSSYEQYF	TGCGCCAGCAGCCAAGTCTCTAGCTCCTACGAGCAGTACTTC
TRBV27	.	.	TRBJ2-7	CASSLFEGHEQYF	TGTGCCAGCAGTTTATTCGAGGGCCACGAGCAGTACTTC
TRBV7-7	.	TRBD2	TRBJ2-3	CASSDGLAGADTQYF	TGTGCCAGCAGCGATGGACTAGCGGGAGCAGATACGCAGTATTTT